The text below deals with one T cell receptor (beta chain). The antigen is undetermined. The data originate from a study of cytomegalovirus exposure and HLA in healthy donors. CDR3 size: 14 residues. Trimming removed 10 bases at V and 1 base at J, with 15 bases between. It was with 60 Vbeta and 13 Jbeta primers that the PCR ran. Generated by immunoSEQ multiplex PCR, the TCRdb table keeps only in-frame clones and is missing some. Its table lists approximately 120,000 clones. Overall study findings and caveats: 150 to 200 TCR beta chains were listed as cytomegalovirus-associated. Likely technical artifact: a cluster of highly shared sequence variants. Reportedly, TCR beta sequences accurately predicted HLA-A and HLA-B alleles in most subjects. With high specificity and sensitivity, the classifier reportedly diagnosed cytomegalovirus status.

Specimen: PBMCs. The receptor comes from a man aged 40-49 years in good health and CMV-seronegative. The J gene is TRBJ2-3, the V gene TRBV23-1; no clear D gene. TRBV23-1 is an open reading frame whose function is uncertain. In DNA form, the CDR3 reads TGCGCCATCAAGCCTGGTGAGCGCACAGATACGCAGTATTTT. This encodes CAIKPGERTDTQYF.